The 5 T cell receptor beta chains in this list originate from one sample, sequenced in a study of T cell responses to AZD1222 COVID-19 vaccine. The table came from immunoSEQ multiplex PCR; TCRdb's copy has only in-frame clones and leaves some out. Of about 140,000 clones listed, 92% are singletons. Sample: peripheral blood, taken on day 0 of AZD1222 vaccination. The receptors originated from an adult in good health.

The CDR3 spells CAWGSGGGKLFF. CDR3 sequence (DNA): TGTGCCTGGGGCTCAGGTGGGGGGAAACTGTTTTTT. This chain connects TRBV30 to TRBJ1-4, with D maybe TRBD1 (5 bases). Looked up from germline, CDR1 is GTSNPN and CDR2 is SVGIG (reference sequence). The CDR3 length is 12 residues. Trimming removed 5 bases from V and 11 bases from J, with 15 bases in between. The whole variable domain, filled in from reference TRBV30 and TRBJ1-4, reads SQTIHQWPATLVQPVGSPLSLECTVEGTSNPNLYWYRQAAGRGLQLLFYSVGIGQISSEVPQNLSASRPQDRQFILSSKKLLLSDSGFYLCAWGSGGGKLFFGSGTQLSVL.

Only one count was recorded for this clone. This chain joins TRBV5-4 and TRBJ2-2; D is perhaps TRBD2 (5 bases). Trimming cost V 3 bases and J 2 bases, with 11 bases left between them. CDR3 size: 15 residues. The V gene's germline CDR1 is SGHNT and CDR2 YYREEE (reference sequence). CDR3 amino acids: CASSSKAANTGELFF. DNA for the CDR3: TGTGCCAGCAGCTCAAAAGCGGCAAACACCGGGGAGCTGTTTTTT.

The chain employs TRBV24-1 and TRBJ1-3; D is undetermined. CDR3 length equals 17 residues. Germline values: CDR1 KGHDR, CDR2 SFDVKD. Trimming pared 2 bases from V and 2 bases from J, leaving 15 bases between. The CDR3: CATSDSRPGPTGNTIYF. The CDR3 region has the DNA TGTGCCACCAGTGATTCCCGCCCCGGGCCCACTGGAAACACCATATATTTT.

The chain links TRBV7-2 to TRBJ1-5; D unclear. V dropped 5 bases and J dropped 7 bases, with 24 bases sitting between them. The V gene's germline CDR1 is SGHTA and CDR2 FQGNSA. CDR3 length: 17 amino acids. The CDR3 nucleotides read TGTGCCAGCAGCGTACGAAGCTGGCCGCCCTTGGGGCAGCCCCAGCATTTT. Amino acids: CASSVRSWPPLGQPQHF.

The gene calls are TRBV29-1 and TRBJ2-5, with D possibly being TRBD1 (6 bases). CDR3 size: 13 residues. V gave up 6 bases and J gave up 2 bases, with 13 bases separating them. Per the germline V gene, CDR1 is SQVTM and CDR2 is ANQGSEA. The CDR3 protein is CSVLQGGQETQYF. The CDR3 DNA sequence: TGCAGCGTCCTACAGGGTGGTCAAGAGACCCAGTACTTC.